Each of the 5 T cell receptor beta chains below was sequenced from the same sample in a study of prognosis after radiotherapy for stage I lung cancer. The TCR beta CDR3 region was amplified from genomic DNA, with two rounds of multiplex PCR being used for the amplification. First-round PCR employed TRBV- and TRBJ-specific primers for each gene. TCRdb itself ran the multiplex PCR reads through MiXCR, one entry per CDR3 protein. Counted here are 13,000 to 15,000 distinct CDR3 sequences, about 60% occurring once; the ten biggest clones make up approximately 27%. Material: PBMCs, obtained before or after stereotactic body radiation therapy (not recorded which). The receptors derive from a donor aged 50 or older with non-small cell lung cancer.

The chain is built from TRBV20-1 and TRBJ2-5, with 8 nucleotides matching TRBD2. The germline CDR1 and CDR2 sequences are DFQATT and SNEGSKA (reference sequence). The CDR3 consists of 12 residues. V lost 3 bases and J lost 3; bases outside the gene matches: 0. This CDR3 reads CSASGREETQYF. Here the CDR3 DNA reads TGCAGTGCTAGCGGGAGGGAAGAGACCCAGTACTTC.

The chain links TRBV4-2 to TRBJ2-1; no firm D call. The CDR3 length is 12 residues. Germline loops: CDR1 LGHNA, CDR2 YNFKEQ. Trimming removed 5 bases from V and 6 bases from J, with 8 bases in between. The CDR3 loop reads CASSWMANEQFF. CDR3 sequence (DNA): TGTGCCAGCAGCTGGATGGCCAATGAGCAGTTCTTC.

This clonotype was counted at least ten times. This chain joins TRBV5-4 and TRBJ2-1, with 13 bases lining up with TRBD2. CDR1 is SGHNT, CDR2 YYREEE, per germline (reference sequence). The CDR3 runs 22 residues. After removal of 3 bases from V and 2 bases from J, the junction contained 20 bases not matched to a gene. CDR3 loop: CASSSGTDGLAGVSIPYNEQFF. The CDR3 DNA reads as TGTGCCAGCAGCTCCGGGACAGACGGACTAGCGGGAGTATCCATCCCCTACAATGAGCAGTTCTTC. Complete variable domain (other parts from reference TRBV5-4 and TRBJ2-1): ETGVTQSPTHLIKTRGQQVTLRCSSQSGHNTVSWYQQALGQGPQFIFQYYREEENGRGNFPPRFSGLQFPNYSSELNVNALELDDSALYLCASSSGTDGLAGVSIPYNEQFFGPGTRLTVL.

This clonotype is termed medium-sized (0.01 to 0.1%). The J gene is TRBJ1-5, the V gene TRBV6-1; possibly TRBD1 for D (6 bases). Germline CDR1 MNHNS, CDR2 SASEGT. CDR3 length: 13 residues. V was trimmed by 5 bases and J by 3 bases, leaving 8 bases between them. This CDR3 reads CASSRDTNQPQHF. The CDR3 nucleotides are TGTGCCAGCAGTCGGGACACCAATCAGCCCCAGCATTTT.

Regarding this clonotype: The germline gene is not matched at one end of the junction; a read error may be the cause. V and J are TRBV6-1 and TRBJ2-3; 8 nucleotides align to TRBD2. Germline V gene sequence: CDR1 MNHNS, CDR2 SASEGT. The CDR3 extends over 14 amino acids. CDR3 region: CASSPRLARDTHYF. CDR3 DNA: TGTGCCAGCAGCCCCCGACTAGCGCGAGATACGCATTATTTT.